This record looks at one T cell receptor beta chain sequence and its context. Its antigen remains unknown. CD8+ and CD4+ T cells taken from blood had their TCR beta sequenced. TEMRA cells were FACS-enriched, with CD8+ and CD4+ T cells isolated negatively. This sample is drawn from a study of CD8 T cells in Susac syndrome. Study-level points and caveats: By the study's own acknowledgment, its TCR sequencing and HLA analysis included relatively few individuals.

RNA amounts of about 0.45 to 1 ug underwent reverse transcription with random hexamers. Across 54 Vbeta and 13 Jbeta, immunoSEQ multiplex PCR amplified TCR beta CDR3. MiXCR was run by TCRdb on the immunoSEQ multiplex PCR reads, yielding one entry per CDR3 protein. In the table there are 50,000 or so distinct CDR3 sequences, 93% of which are singletons. The germline CDR1 and CDR2 sequences are SGDLS and YYNGEE. The CDR3 has 14 amino acids. V lost 3 bases, J lost 3 bases, and 10 bases lay in between. The V call is TRBV9, the J call TRBJ2-1; D perhaps matches TRBD2 (5 bases). The TCR originated in a human donor with multiple sclerosis. Specimen: CD8+ T cells from PBMCs. This CDR3 reads CASSDSRDYNEQFF. CDR3 DNA sequence: TGTGCCAGCAGCGACAGCCGGGACTACAATGAGCAGTTCTTC.